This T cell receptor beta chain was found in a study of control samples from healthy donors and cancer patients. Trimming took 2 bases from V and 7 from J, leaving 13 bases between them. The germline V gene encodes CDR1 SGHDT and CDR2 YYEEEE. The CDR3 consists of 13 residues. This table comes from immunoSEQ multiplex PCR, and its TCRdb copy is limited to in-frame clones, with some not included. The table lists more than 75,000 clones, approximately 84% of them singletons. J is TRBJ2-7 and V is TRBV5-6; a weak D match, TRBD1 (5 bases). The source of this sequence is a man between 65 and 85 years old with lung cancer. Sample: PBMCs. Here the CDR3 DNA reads TGTGCCAGCAGCTTAACTGGGGCTTTGGAGCAGTACTTC. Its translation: CASSLTGALEQYF.